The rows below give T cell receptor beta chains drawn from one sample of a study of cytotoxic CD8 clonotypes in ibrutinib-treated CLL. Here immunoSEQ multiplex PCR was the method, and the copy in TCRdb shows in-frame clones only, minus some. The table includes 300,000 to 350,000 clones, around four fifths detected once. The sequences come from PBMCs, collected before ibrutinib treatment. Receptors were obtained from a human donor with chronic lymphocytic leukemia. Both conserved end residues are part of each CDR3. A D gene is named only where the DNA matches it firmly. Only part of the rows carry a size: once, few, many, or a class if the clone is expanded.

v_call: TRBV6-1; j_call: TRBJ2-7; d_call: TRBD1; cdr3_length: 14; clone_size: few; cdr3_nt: TGTGCCAGCAGAACGGACAGGGGGGACGACGAGCAGTACTTC; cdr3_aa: CASRTDRGDDEQYF
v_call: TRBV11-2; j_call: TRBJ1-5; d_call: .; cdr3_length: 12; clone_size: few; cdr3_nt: TGTGCCAGCAGCGGTCTTAGGACGGCCCAGCATTTT; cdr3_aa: CASSGLRTAQHF
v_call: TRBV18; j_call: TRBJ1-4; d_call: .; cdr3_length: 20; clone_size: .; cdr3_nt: TGTGCCAGCTCACCGCCCCCTCAGACAGTCCCCTTTGCAACTAATGAAAAACTGTTTTTT; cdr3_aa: CASSPPPQTVPFATNEKLFF
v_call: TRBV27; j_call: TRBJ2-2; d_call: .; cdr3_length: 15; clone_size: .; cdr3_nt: TGTGCCAGCAGCTCCCCTGTGGGTTCCACCGGGGAGCTGTTTTTT; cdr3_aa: CASSSPVGSTGELFF
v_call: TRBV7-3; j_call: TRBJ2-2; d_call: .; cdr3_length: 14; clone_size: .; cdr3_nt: TGTGCCAGCAGCTTAGCGGGCCACACCGGGGAGCTGTTTTTT; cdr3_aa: CASSLAGHTGELFF
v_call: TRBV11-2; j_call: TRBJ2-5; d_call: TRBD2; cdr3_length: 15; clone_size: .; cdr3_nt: TGTGCCAGCAGCTTAGCCAAGCGGGACCTCGTGTCCCAGTACTTC; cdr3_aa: CASSLAKRDLVSQYF
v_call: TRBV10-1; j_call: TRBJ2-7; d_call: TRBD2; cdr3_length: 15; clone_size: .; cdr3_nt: TGCGCCAGCAGTGGGACTAGCGGTAGCTCCTACGAGCAGTACTTC; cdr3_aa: CASSGTSGSSYEQYF
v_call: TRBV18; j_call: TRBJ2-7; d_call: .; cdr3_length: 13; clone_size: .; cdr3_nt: TGTGCCAGCTCAGCCCGCGGGGCCTACGAGCAGTACTTC; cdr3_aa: CASSARGAYEQYF
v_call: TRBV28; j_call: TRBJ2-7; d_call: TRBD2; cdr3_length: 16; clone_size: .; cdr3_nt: TGTGCCAGCAGTTTCCCCCCTCCTAGCGGGAGCTGGGAGCAGTACTTC; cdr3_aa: CASSFPPPSGSWEQYF
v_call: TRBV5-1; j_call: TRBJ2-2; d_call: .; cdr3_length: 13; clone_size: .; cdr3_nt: TGCGCCAGCAGTCTGAAGTGGGCCGGGGAGCTGTTTTTT; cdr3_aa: CASSLKWAGELFF
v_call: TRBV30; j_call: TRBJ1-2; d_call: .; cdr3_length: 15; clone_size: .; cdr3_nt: TGTGCCTGGAGTACAGCCGACAGGTTTTCTCATGGCTACACCTTC; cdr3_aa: CAWSTADRFSHGYTF
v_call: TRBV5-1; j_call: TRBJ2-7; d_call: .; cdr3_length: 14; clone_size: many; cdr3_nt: TGCGCCAGCAGCTTGGGTGGGATTACCTACGAGCAGTACTTC; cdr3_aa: CASSLGGITYEQYF
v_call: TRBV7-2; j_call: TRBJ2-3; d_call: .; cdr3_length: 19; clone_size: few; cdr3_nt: TGTGCCAGCAGCTTAGCGGGCCCACAGGCGCCCCGGCGGACAGATACGCAGTATTTT; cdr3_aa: CASSLAGPQAPRRTDTQYF